This TCR beta chain originates from a study of T cell repertoires in cytomegalovirus infection (dated by TCRdb to the late 2010s). Concerning the study at large: Alongside well-studied HLA-B-restricted epitopes, the peptide stimulations were aimed at recently identified HLA-C-restricted CMV epitopes, whose presentation resists viral immunomodulation. Donor HLA type was relevant to the analysis, as public TCR beta signatures indicated carriage of CMV infection together with the matching HLA type. What the authors observed across the whole study: The ex vivo response was dominated by HLA-C-restricted CMV-specific TCR beta clonotypes, which also provided the single most frequent clonotype in two of eight donors. Cumulative frequency of public TCR beta family members discriminated carriers of CMV infection plus the relevant HLA type in this cohort and an independent roughly 350-donor cohort.

CDR1 MDHEN and CDR2 SYDVKM are derived from the germline V gene. Relative to germline, V is missing 5 bases and J is missing 10 bases, with 11 bases of the junction outside any gene match. The CDR3 numbers 15 residues from cysteine through phenylalanine. CDR3 DNA is the only sequence kept; it has 45 bases, read in frame from the first base. The data were produced on an Illumina HiSeq 1500. Through fastp at Q25 and MiXCR, TCRdb rebuilt clones from the public reads, retaining in-frame beta chains. Rows with a matching CDR3 protein are joined into one entry that keeps the most common DNA and genes. The sample data list hundreds of thousands of distinct CDR3 sequences, and around 35% of these were observed just once. About 17% of the sample goes to the ten largest clones. The treatment or condition tag for this specimen amounts to: in vitro stimulation with specific CMV peptide epitopes to enrich CMV-specific T cells.

Regarding this clonotype: Its binding antigen is unknown. It has no much larger one-base neighbor in the sample; base qualities were not kept.

The receptor comes from a human donor in good health (CMV status not recorded). Some clones in this sample may be carry-over from other donors' samples. This sample comprised cultured PBMCs, obtained from culture after CMV antigen stimulation. The chain employs TRBV28 and TRBJ2-1, and 10 junctional nucleotides match TRBD2. CDR3 reads: CASSTSGVAWVEQFF. The nucleotide sequence reads TGTGCCAGCAGTACTAGCGGGGTGGCCTGGGTGGAGCAGTTCTTC.